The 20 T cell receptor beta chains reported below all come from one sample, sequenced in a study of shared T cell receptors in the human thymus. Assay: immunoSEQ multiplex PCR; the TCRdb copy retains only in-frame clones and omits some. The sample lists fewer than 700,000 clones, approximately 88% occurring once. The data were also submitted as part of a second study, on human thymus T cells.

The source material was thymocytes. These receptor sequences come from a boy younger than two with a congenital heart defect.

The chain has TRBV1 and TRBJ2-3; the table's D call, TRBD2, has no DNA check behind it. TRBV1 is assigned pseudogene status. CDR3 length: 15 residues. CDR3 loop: CTSADGGRETDTQYF. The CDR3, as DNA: TGCACCAGCGCCGACGGGGGGCGGGAGACAGATACGCAGTATTTT.

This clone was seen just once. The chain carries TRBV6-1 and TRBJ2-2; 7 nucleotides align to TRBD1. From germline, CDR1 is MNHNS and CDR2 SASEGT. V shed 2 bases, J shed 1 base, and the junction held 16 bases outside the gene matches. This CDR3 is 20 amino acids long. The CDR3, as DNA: TGTGCCAGCAGTGAACCCACTCTTGCCTTGACAGGGAAGAACACCGGGGAGCTGTTTTTT. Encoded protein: CASSEPTLALTGKNTGELFF.

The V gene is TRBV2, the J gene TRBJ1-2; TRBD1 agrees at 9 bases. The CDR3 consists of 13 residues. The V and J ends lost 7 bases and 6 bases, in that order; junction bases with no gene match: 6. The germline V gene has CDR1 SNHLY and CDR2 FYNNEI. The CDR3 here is CASTTQGANGYTF. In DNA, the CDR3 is TGTGCCAGCACCACACAGGGGGCGAATGGCTACACCTTC.

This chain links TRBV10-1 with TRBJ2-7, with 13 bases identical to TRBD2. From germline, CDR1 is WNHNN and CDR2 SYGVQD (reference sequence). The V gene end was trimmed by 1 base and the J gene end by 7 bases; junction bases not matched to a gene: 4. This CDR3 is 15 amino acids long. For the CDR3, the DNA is TGCGCCAGCAGTGAGTGTGAGACTAGCGGGAGGGAGCAGTACTTC. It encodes CASSECETSGREQYF.

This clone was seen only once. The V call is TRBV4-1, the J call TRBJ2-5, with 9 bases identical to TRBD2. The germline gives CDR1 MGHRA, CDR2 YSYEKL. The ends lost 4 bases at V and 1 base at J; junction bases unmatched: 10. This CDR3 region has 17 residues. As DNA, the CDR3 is TGCGCCAGCAGCCTCCCGGGGGGAGCGGGAGGCCAAGAGACCCAGTACTTC. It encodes CASSLPGGAGGQETQYF.

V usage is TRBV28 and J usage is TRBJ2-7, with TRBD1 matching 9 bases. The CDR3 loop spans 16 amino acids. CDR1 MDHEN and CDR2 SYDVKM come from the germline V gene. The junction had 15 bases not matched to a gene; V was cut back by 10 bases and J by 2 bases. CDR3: CAITTQPGQGTYEQYF. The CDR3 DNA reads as TGTGCCATCACAACTCAACCGGGACAGGGAACCTACGAGCAGTACTTC.

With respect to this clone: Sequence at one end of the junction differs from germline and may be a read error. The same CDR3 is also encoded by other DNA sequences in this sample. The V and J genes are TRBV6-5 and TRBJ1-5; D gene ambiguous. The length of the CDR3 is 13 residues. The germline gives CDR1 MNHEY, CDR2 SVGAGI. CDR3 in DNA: TGCGCCAGCAGTAATAGCGGCCCGGAGCCCCAGCATTTT. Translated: CASSNSGPEPQHF.

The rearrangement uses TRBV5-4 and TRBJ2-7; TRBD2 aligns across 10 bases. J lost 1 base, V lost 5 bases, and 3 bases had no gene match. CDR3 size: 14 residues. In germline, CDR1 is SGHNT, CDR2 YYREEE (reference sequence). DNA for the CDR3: TGTGCCAGCAGGATAGCGGGAGGTTCCTACGAGCAGTACTTC. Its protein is CASRIAGGSYEQYF.

CDR3 amino acids: CASSPFGVGDTGELFF. For the CDR3, the DNA is TGTGCCAGCAGCCCATTTGGCGTCGGGGACACCGGGGAGCTGTTTTTT. V gene TRBV5-5 combines with J gene TRBJ2-2; possible D gene TRBD2, 5 bases. Trimming shortened V by 4 bases and J by 3 bases, and 16 bases separated the two germline ends. Germline CDR1 is SGHKS and CDR2 is YYEKEE (reference sequence). The CDR3 covers 16 residues.

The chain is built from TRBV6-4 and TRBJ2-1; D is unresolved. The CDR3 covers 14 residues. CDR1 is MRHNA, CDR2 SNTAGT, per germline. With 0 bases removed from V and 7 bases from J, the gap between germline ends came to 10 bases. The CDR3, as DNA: TGTGCCAGCAGTGACTCTCGGGTAGCTAATGAGCAGTTCTTC. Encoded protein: CASSDSRVANEQFF.

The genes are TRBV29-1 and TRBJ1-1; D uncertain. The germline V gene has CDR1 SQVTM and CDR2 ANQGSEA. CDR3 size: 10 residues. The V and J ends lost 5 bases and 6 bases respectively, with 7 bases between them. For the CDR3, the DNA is TGCAGCGTTTACAGTTCTGAAGCTTTCTTT. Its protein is CSVYSSEAFF. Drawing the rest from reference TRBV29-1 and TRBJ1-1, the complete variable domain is SAVISQKPSRDICQRGTSLTIQCQVDSQVTMMFWYRQQPGQSLTLIATANQGSEATYESGFVIDKFPISRPNLTFSTLTVSNMSPEDSSIYLCSVYSSEAFFGQGTRLTVV.

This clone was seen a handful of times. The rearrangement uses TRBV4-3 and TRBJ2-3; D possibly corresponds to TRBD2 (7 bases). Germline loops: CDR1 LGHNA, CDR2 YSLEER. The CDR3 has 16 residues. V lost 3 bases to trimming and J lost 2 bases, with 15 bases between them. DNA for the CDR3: TGCGCCAGCAGCCACCGGGGGGAGGGGGACACAGATACGCAGTATTTT. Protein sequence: CASSHRGEGDTDTQYF.

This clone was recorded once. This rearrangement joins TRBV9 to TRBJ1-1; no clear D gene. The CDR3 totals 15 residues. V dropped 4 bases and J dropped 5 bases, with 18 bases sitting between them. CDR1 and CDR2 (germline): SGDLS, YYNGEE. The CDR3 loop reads CASSPSRAGRTEAFF. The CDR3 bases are TGTGCCAGCAGCCCAAGCCGGGCGGGTAGGACTGAAGCTTTCTTT. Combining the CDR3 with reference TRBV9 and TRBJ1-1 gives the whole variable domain DSGVTQTPKHLITATGQRVTLRCSPRSGDLSVYWYQQSLDQGLQFLIQYYNGEERAKGNILERFSAQQFPDLHSELNLSSLELGDSALYFCASSPSRAGRTEAFFGQGTRLTVV.

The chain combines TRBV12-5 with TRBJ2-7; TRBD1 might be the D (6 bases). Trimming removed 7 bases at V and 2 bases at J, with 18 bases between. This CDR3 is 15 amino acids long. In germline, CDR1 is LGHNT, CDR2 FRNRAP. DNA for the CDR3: TGTGCTAGTGCTCCTGGCGACAGGTTACCCTACGAGCAGTACTTC. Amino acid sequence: CASAPGDRLPYEQYF.

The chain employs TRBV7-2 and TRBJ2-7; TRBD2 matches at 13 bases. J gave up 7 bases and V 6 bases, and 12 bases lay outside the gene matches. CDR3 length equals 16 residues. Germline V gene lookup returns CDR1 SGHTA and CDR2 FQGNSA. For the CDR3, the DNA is TGTGCCAGCAGTTTTGCCGGACTAGCGGGGGCCGGAGAGCAGTACTTC. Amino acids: CASSFAGLAGAGEQYF.

For the CDR3, the DNA is TGCAGCGCTAGACTAGCGGGCCTCCAAGAGACCCAGTACTTC. Its protein is CSARLAGLQETQYF. The chain employs TRBV29-1 and TRBJ2-5; 10 bases map to TRBD2. CDR1 SQVTM and CDR2 ANQGSEA come from the germline V gene. V dropped 7 bases and J dropped 1; count of bases not matched to a gene: 6. This CDR3 spans 14 amino acids.

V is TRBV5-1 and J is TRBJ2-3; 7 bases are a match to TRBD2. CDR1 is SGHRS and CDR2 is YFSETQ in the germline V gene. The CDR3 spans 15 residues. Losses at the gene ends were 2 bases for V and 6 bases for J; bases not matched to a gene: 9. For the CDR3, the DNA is TGCGCCAGCAGCTTAGGGCGGGAGTCGCAGGATACGCAGTATTTT. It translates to CASSLGRESQDTQYF.

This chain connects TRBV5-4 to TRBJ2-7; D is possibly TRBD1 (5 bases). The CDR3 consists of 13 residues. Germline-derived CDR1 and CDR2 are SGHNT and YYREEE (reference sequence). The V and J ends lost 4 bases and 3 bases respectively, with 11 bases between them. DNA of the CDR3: TGTGCCAGCAGCAGAGACAGAGTCTACGAGCAGTACTTC. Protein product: CASSRDRVYEQYF.

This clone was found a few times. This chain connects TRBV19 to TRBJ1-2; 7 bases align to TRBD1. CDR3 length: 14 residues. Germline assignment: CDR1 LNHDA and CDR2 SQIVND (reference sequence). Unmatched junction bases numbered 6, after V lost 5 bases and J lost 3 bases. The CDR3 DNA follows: TGTGCCAGTAGTGTCGGCAGGGGGTACTATGGCTACACCTTC. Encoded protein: CASSVGRGYYGYTF. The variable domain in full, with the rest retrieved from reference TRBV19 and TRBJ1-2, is DGGITQSPKYLFRKEGQNVTLSCEQNLNHDAMYWYRQDPGQGLRLIYYSQIVNDFQKGDIAEGYSVSREKKESFPLTVTSAQKNPTAFYLCASSVGRGYYGYTFGSGTRLTVV.

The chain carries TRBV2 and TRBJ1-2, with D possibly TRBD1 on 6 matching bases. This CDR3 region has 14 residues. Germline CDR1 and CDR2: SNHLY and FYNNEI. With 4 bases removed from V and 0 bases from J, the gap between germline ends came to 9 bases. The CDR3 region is CASSAQGTNYGYTF. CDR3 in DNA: TGTGCCAGCAGTGCGCAGGGGACTAACTATGGCTACACCTTC.